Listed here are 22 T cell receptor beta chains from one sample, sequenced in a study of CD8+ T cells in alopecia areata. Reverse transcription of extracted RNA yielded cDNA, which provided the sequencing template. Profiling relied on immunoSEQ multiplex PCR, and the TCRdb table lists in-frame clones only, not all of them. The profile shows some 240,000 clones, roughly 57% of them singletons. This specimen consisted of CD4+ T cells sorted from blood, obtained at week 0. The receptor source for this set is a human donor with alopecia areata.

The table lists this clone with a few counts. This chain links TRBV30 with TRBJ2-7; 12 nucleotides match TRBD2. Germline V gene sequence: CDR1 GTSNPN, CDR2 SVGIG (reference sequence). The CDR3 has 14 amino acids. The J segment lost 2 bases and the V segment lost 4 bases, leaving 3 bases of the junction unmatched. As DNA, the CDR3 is TGTGCCTGGACGGGGACTAGCGGGCCCTACGAGCAGTACTTC. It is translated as CAWTGTSGPYEQYF.

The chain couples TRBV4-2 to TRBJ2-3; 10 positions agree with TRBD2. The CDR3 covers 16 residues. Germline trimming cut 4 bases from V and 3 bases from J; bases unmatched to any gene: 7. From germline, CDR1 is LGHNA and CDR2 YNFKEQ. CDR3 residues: CASSLPTSGQTDTQYF. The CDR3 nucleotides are TGTGCCAGCAGCCTACCGACTAGCGGGCAAACAGATACGCAGTATTTT.

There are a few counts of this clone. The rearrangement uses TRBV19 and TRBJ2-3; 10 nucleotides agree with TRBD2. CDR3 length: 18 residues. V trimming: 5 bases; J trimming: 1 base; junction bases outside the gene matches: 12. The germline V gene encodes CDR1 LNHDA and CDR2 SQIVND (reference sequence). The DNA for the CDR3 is TGTGCCAGTAGTGAGTATAGCGGGAGGTACCGGGGCACAGATACGCAGTATTTT. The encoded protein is CASSEYSGRYRGTDTQYF.

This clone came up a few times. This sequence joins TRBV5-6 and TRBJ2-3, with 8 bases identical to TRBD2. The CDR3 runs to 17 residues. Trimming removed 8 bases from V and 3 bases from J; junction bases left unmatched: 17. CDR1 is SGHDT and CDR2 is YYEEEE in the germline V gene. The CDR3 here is CASYQTPLAGGTDTQYF. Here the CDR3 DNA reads TGTGCCAGTTATCAAACGCCGCTTGCGGGAGGTACAGATACGCAGTATTTT.

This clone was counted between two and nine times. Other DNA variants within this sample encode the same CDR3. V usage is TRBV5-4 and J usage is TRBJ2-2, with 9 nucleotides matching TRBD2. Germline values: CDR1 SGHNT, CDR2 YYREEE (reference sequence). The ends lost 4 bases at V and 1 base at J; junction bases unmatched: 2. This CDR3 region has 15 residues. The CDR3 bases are TGTGCCAGCAGCCCTAGCGGGATGAACACCGGGGAGCTGTTTTTT. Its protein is CASSPSGMNTGELFF.

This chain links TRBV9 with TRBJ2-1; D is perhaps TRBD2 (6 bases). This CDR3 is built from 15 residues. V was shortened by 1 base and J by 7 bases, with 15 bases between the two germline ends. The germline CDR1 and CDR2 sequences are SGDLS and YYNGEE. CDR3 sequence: CASSVTPGLLNEQFF. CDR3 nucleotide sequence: TGTGCCAGCAGCGTAACCCCGGGACTCCTTAATGAGCAGTTCTTC.

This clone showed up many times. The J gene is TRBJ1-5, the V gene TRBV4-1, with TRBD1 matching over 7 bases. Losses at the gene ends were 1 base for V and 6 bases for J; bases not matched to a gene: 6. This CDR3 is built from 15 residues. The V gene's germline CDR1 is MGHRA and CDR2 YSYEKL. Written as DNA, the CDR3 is TGCGCCAGCAGCCAAGGACAACAGGGGTTTCAGCCCCAGCATTTT. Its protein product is CASSQGQQGFQPQHF.

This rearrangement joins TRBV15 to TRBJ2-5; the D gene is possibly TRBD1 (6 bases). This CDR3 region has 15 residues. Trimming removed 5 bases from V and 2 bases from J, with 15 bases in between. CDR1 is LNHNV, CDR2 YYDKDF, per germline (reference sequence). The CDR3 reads CATSYGRGRQETQYF. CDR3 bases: TGTGCCACCAGCTACGGAAGGGGGAGACAAGAGACCCAGTACTTC.

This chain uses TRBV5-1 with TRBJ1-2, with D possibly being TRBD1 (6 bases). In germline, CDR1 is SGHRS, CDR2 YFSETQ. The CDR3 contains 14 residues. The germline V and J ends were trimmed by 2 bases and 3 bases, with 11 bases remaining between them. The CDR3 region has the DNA TGCGCCAGCAGCTTCCAGGGGCGCCACTATGGCTACACCTTC. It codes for CASSFQGRHYGYTF.

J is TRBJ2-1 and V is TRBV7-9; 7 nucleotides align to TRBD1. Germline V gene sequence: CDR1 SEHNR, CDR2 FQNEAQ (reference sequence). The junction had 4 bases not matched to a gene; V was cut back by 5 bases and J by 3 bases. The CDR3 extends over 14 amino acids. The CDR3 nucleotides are TGTGCCAGCAGCCTGGGACAGAACTACAATGAGCAGTTCTTC. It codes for CASSLGQNYNEQFF.

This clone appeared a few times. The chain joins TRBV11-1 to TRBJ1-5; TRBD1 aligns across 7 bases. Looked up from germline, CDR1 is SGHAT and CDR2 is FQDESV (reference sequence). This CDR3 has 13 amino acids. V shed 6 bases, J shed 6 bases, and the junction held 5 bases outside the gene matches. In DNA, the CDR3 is TGTGCCAGCAGTCGGGACAGCCGTCAGCCCCAGCATTTT. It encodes CASSRDSRQPQHF.

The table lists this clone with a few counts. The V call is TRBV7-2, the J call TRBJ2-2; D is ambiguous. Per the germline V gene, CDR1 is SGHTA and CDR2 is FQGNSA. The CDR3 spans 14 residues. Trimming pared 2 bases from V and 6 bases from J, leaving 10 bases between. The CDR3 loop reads CASSLSMPPGELFF. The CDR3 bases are TGTGCCAGCAGCTTATCTATGCCTCCCGGGGAGCTGTTTTTT.

As DNA, the CDR3 is TGTGCCAGCAGGGGGACAGGGCCTAATTCACCCCTCCACTTT. Its translation is CASRGTGPNSPLHF. The rearrangement links TRBV6-4 to TRBJ1-6; the match to TRBD1 covers 9 bases. The germline CDR1 and CDR2 sequences are MRHNA and SNTAGT. The J segment lost 6 bases and the V segment lost 6 bases, leaving 3 bases of the junction unmatched. The CDR3 is 14 amino acids.

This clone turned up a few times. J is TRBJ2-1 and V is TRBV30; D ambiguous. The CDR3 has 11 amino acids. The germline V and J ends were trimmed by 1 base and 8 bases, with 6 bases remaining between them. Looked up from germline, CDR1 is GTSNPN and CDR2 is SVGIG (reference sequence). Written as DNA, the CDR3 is TGTGCCTGGAGTGGTGTGGATGAGCAGTTCTTC. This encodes CAWSGVDEQFF.

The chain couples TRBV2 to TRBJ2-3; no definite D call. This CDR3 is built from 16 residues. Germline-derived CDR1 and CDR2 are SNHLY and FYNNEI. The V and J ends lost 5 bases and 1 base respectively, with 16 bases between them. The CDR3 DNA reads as TGTGCCAGCAGTCCTACCCAGAGGCGAGGCACAGATACGCAGTATTTT. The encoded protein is CASSPTQRRGTDTQYF.

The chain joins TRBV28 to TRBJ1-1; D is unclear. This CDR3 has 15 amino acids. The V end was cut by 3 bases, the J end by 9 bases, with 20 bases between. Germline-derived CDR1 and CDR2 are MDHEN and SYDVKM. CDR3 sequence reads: CASSFGSSGIGKAFF. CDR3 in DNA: TGTGCCAGCAGTTTTGGGTCGTCGGGGATAGGAAAAGCTTTCTTT. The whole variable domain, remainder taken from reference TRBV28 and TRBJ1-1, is DVKVTQSSRYLVKRTGEKVFLECVQDMDHENMFWYRQDPGLGLRLIYFSYDVKMKEKGDIPEGYSVSREKKERFSLILESASTNQTSMYLCASSFGSSGIGKAFFGQGTRLTVV.

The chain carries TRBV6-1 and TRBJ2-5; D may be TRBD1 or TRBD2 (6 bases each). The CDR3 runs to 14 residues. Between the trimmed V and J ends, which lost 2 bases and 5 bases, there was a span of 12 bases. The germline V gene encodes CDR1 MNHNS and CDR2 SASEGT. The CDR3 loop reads CASSERGAWETQYF. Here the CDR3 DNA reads TGTGCCAGCAGTGAAAGGGGGGCTTGGGAGACCCAGTACTTC.

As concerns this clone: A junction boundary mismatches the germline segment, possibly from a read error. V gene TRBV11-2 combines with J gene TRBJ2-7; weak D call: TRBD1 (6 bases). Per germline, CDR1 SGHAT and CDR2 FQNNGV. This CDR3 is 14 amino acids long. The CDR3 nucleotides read TGTGCCAGCAGCCCCCCGGACAGCTATTACGCTACGCGGTTC. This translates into CASSPPDSYYATRF.

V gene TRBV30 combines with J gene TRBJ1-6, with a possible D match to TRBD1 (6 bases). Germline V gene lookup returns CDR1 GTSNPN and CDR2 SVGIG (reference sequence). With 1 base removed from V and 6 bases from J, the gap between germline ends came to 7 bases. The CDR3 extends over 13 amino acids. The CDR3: CAWSADSNSPLHF. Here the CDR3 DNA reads TGTGCCTGGAGTGCGGACAGTAATTCACCCCTCCACTTT.

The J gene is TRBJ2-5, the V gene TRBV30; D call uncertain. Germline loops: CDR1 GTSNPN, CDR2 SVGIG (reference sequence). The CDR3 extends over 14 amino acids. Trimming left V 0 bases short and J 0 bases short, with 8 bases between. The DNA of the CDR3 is TGTGCCTGGAGTGTACCCACGGACCAAGAGACCCAGTACTTC. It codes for CAWSVPTDQETQYF.

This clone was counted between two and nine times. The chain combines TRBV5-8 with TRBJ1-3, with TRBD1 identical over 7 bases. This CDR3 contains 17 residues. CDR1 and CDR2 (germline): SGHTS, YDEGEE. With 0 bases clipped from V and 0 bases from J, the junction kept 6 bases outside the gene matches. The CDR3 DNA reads TGTGCCAGCAGCTTGGCCTATGGACAGGCCTCTGGAAACACCATATATTTT. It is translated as CASSLAYGQASGNTIYF.

DNA for the CDR3: TGCAGCGTTGAGGAGGGCTACACCTTC. Its protein is CSVEEGYTF. The chain employs TRBV29-1 and TRBJ1-2; D is unclear. V shed 3 bases and J shed 8 bases, with 4 bases lying between them. CDR3 length: 9 residues. Germline values: CDR1 SQVTM, CDR2 ANQGSEA.